This passage covers 27 T cell receptor beta chains from one sample sequenced in a study of T cells in localized non-small cell lung cancer. Generated by immunoSEQ multiplex PCR, the TCRdb table keeps only in-frame clones and is missing some. The table includes tens of thousands of clones, 70% to 90% detected once. The sample consisted of PBMCs, taken before any cancer treatment. These receptors all stem from a woman aged 40-70 years with stage II squamous cell lung carcinoma.

The chain recombines TRBV5-1 with TRBJ2-6, with D perhaps matching TRBD1 (6 bases). Germline-derived CDR1 and CDR2 are SGHRS and YFSETQ. Trimming left V 0 bases short and J 0 bases short, with 10 bases between. The CDR3 runs to 17 residues. CDR3 sequence (DNA): TGCGCCAGCAGCTTGGGCGGACAGAGCTCTGGGGCCAACGTCCTGACTTTC. It yields the protein CASSLGGQSSGANVLTF. The full variable domain, rest sourced from reference TRBV5-1 and TRBJ2-6, is KAGVTQTPRYLIKTRGQQVTLSCSPISGHRSVSWYQQTPGQGLQFLFEYFSETQRNKGNFPGRFSGRQFSNSRSEMNVSTLELGDSALYLCASSLGGQSSGANVLTFGAGSRLTVL.

V usage is TRBV19 and J usage is TRBJ1-1; perhaps TRBD1 as D (5 bases). This CDR3 contains 14 residues. Germline lookup yields CDR1 LNHDA and CDR2 SQIVND (reference sequence). Trimming removed 5 bases at V and 5 bases at J, with 15 bases between. The chain's CDR3 is CASSGAGRRTEAFF. The CDR3 nucleotides read TGTGCCAGTAGTGGGGCAGGGCGGAGGACTGAAGCTTTCTTT.

The V and J genes are TRBV28 and TRBJ1-2; D may be TRBD1 (6 bases). CDR1 is MDHEN, CDR2 SYDVKM, per germline. The germline V and J ends were trimmed by 5 bases and 4 bases, with 14 bases remaining between them. The CDR3 runs to 14 residues. The CDR3 is CASSVRGVIYGYTF. Written as DNA, the CDR3 is TGTGCCAGCAGTGTCAGGGGTGTGATCTATGGCTACACCTTC.

This clone was observed once. At one boundary the junction diverges from the germline segment, which might be a read error. The gene calls are TRBV6-1 and TRBJ2-5; D call uncertain. Looked up from germline, CDR1 is MNHNS and CDR2 is SASEGT. This CDR3 comprises 13 residues. This CDR3 is CASSEDRREAQYF. The CDR3 DNA is TGTGCCAGCAGTGAAGATCGACGAGAGGCCCAGTACTTC.

In the case of this clone: Compared with germline, one end of the junction differs, possibly owing to a read error. V is TRBV6-8 and J is TRBJ2-1, with 12 bases lining up with TRBD2. There are 19 residues in the CDR3. Per germline, CDR1 MNHGY and CDR2 SAAAGT. This CDR3 is CANSYRGTSGRRSYNEQFF. Written as DNA, the CDR3 is TGTGCCAACAGTTACCGGGGGACTAGCGGGCGCCGCTCCTACAATGAGCAGTTCTTC.

The chain uses TRBV7-3 and TRBJ2-7, with 7 bases aligning to TRBD1. Germline trimming cut 3 bases from V and 5 bases from J; bases unmatched to any gene: 7. The CDR3 runs 14 residues. Germline-derived CDR1 and CDR2 are SGHTA and FQGTGA. The CDR3 DNA follows: TGTGCCAGCAGCTTTCAAGGGGGCAGCGACGAGCAGTACTTC. Translating gives CASSFQGGSDEQYF.

V is TRBV19 and J is TRBJ2-2, with D perhaps TRBD1 (6 bases). Germline assignment: CDR1 LNHDA and CDR2 SQIVND (reference sequence). V was clipped by 4 bases and J by 1 base, with 10 bases between them. The CDR3 is 15 amino acids. CDR3 region: CASSSKTGNTGELFF. The CDR3, as DNA: TGTGCCAGTAGTAGTAAGACAGGGAACACCGGGGAGCTGTTTTTT.

CDR3 amino acids: CASSLDYKETQYF. The DNA for the CDR3 is TGTGCCAGCAGCTTGGACTATAAAGAGACCCAGTACTTC. The gene calls are TRBV5-4 and TRBJ2-5, with unresolved D. Germline values: CDR1 SGHNT, CDR2 YYREEE (reference sequence). This CDR3 has 13 amino acids. V lost 0 bases and J lost 3, with 6 bases in between. The variable domain in full, completed from reference TRBV5-4 and TRBJ2-5, reads ETGVTQSPTHLIKTRGQQVTLRCSSQSGHNTVSWYQQALGQGPQFIFQYYREEENGRGNFPPRFSGLQFPNYSSELNVNALELDDSALYLCASSLDYKETQYFGPGTRLLVL.

CDR3 amino acids: CSVDGAGVTGELFF. CDR3 DNA: TGCAGCGTTGACGGGGCAGGGGTCACCGGGGAGCTGTTTTTT. This chain uses TRBV29-1 with TRBJ2-2, with D possibly matching TRBD1 (6 bases). V was clipped by 3 bases and J by 4 bases, with 12 bases between them. Germline values: CDR1 SQVTM, CDR2 ANQGSEA. This CDR3 contains 14 residues.

J is TRBJ2-2 and V is TRBV2; 9 nucleotides agree with TRBD1. V lost 1 base, J lost 7 bases, and 10 bases stayed unmatched. The germline V gene has CDR1 SNHLY and CDR2 FYNNEI. The CDR3 runs 17 residues. CDR3 in DNA: TGTGCCAGCAGTGAAGGTAGGGGACAGGGATTACACGGGGAGCTGTTTTTT. As protein: CASSEGRGQGLHGELFF.

CDR3 protein: CASSRTGQGVGTEAFF. DNA for the CDR3: TGCGCCAGCAGCCGGACGGGACAGGGAGTCGGCACTGAAGCTTTCTTT. The chain couples TRBV5-1 to TRBJ1-1, with TRBD1 matching over 9 bases. The ends lost 4 bases at V and 4 bases at J; junction bases unmatched: 11. The CDR3 is 16 amino acids. CDR1 is SGHRS, CDR2 YFSETQ, per germline.

The chain uses TRBV12-5 and TRBJ1-1, with a weak D call TRBD1 (6 bases). The CDR3 has 17 amino acids. Trimming cost V 1 base and J 0 bases, with 15 bases left between them. CDR1 and CDR2 (germline): LGHNT, FRNRAP. DNA of the CDR3: TGTGCTAGTGGTTTGGCACCGAGGACAGACATGAACACTGAAGCTTTCTTT. Amino acids: CASGLAPRTDMNTEAFF.

The rearrangement joins TRBV4-3 to TRBJ2-6, with D tentatively TRBD2 (5 bases). This CDR3 has 21 residues. V was trimmed by 1 base and J by 0 bases, leaving 22 bases between them. Looked up from germline, CDR1 is LGHNA and CDR2 is YSLEER. This CDR3 reads CASSQGALLRGPASGANVLTF. Here the CDR3 DNA reads TGCGCCAGCAGCCAAGGTGCTCTCTTACGCGGGCCAGCCTCTGGGGCCAACGTCCTGACTTTC.

This sequence joins TRBV7-2 and TRBJ2-1; 7 bases are shared with TRBD1. Unmatched junction bases numbered 10, after V lost 5 bases and J lost 6 bases. This CDR3 has 15 amino acids. Germline-derived CDR1 and CDR2 are SGHTA and FQGNSA. CDR3 sequence reads: CASSRGQTSRNEQFF. As DNA, the CDR3 is TGTGCCAGCAGCCGGGGACAGACGAGCCGCAATGAGCAGTTCTTC.

V gene TRBV6-6 combines with J gene TRBJ1-5; 8 bases agree with TRBD1. Germline V gene lookup returns CDR1 MNHNY and CDR2 SVGAGI (reference sequence). The J segment lost 7 bases and the V segment lost 2 bases, leaving 10 bases of the junction unmatched. The length of the CDR3 is 16 residues. The CDR3 DNA is TGTGCCAGCAGTTACAGCCAAGGACAGGGTTCCCAGCCCCAGCATTTT. It specifies CASSYSQGQGSQPQHF.

This chain's CDR3 is CASTDGSGGGNQPQHF. The CDR3 DNA reads TGTGCCAGCACCGACGGGTCCGGGGGGGGTAATCAGCCCCAGCATTTT. The chain couples TRBV2 to TRBJ1-5, with D perhaps matching TRBD1 (5 bases). CDR3 length: 16 amino acids. Trimming took 7 bases from V and 4 from J, leaving 20 bases between them. CDR1 is SNHLY, CDR2 FYNNEI, per germline.

This chain uses TRBV2 with TRBJ2-5; D call uncertain. Trimming took 6 bases from V and 5 from J, leaving 16 bases between them. CDR1 and CDR2 from the germline V gene are SNHLY and FYNNEI. This CDR3 has 14 residues. CDR3 loop: CASRFDRPVETQYF. The CDR3, as DNA: TGTGCCAGCAGGTTCGACCGGCCCGTCGAGACCCAGTACTTC.

The V gene is TRBV7-7, the J gene TRBJ2-5; 10 nucleotides match TRBD2. This CDR3 has 16 amino acids. After removal of 1 base from V and 5 bases from J, the junction contained 7 bases not matched to a gene. Germline V gene sequence: CDR1 SSHAT, CDR2 FNYEAQ (reference sequence). In nucleotides, the CDR3 is TGTGCCAGCAGCTTAGGGCTAGCGGGAGAATTGGAGACCCAGTACTTC. This sequence encodes CASSLGLAGELETQYF.

The chain carries TRBV12-5 and TRBJ2-1; D not resolved. V dropped 5 bases and J dropped 5 bases, with 13 bases sitting between them. The CDR3 totals 14 residues. Germline CDR1 LGHNT, CDR2 FRNRAP. This CDR3 is CASGNSAKNNEQFF. In nucleotides, the CDR3 is TGTGCTAGTGGTAACTCAGCAAAAAACAATGAGCAGTTCTTC.

This chain uses TRBV6-5 with TRBJ2-3; 7 bases align to TRBD1. V was pared by 6 bases and J by 0 bases, with 3 bases of the junction left unmatched. The germline CDR1 and CDR2 sequences are MNHEY and SVGAGI. The CDR3 is 14 residues long. CDR3 sequence: CASSHRGSTDTQYF. DNA of the CDR3: TGTGCCAGCAGCCACAGGGGAAGCACAGATACGCAGTATTTT.

The V call is TRBV5-6, the J call TRBJ2-3; D remains ambiguous. The germline gives CDR1 SGHDT, CDR2 YYEEEE. Trimming shortened V by 4 bases and J by 1 base, and 16 bases separated the two germline ends. The CDR3 sequence is 16 residues long. CDR3 region: CASSLTTTSGTDTQYF. The DNA of the CDR3 is TGTGCCAGCAGCCTGACGACCACTTCGGGCACAGATACGCAGTATTTT.

V and J are TRBV18 and TRBJ2-1; D not certain. Per germline, CDR1 KGHSH and CDR2 LQKENI. Trimming removed 8 bases from V and 2 bases from J, with 13 bases in between. The CDR3 spans 14 residues. CDR3 sequence reads: CASTSTVTYNEQFF. CDR3 in DNA: TGTGCCAGCACCAGTACAGTCACCTACAATGAGCAGTTCTTC.

The V and J genes are TRBV9 and TRBJ2-7; 8 bases agree with TRBD2. The CDR3 spans 15 residues. After removal of 0 bases from V and 2 bases from J, the junction contained 4 bases not matched to a gene. The germline V gene has CDR1 SGDLS and CDR2 YYNGEE. Here the CDR3 DNA reads TGTGCCAGCAGCGTAGAAACGGGAGGGACCTACGAGCAGTACTTC. It translates to CASSVETGGTYEQYF.

This sequence joins TRBV28 and TRBJ2-1; possibly TRBD2 for D (7 bases). CDR1 is MDHEN and CDR2 is SYDVKM in the germline V gene. V lost 8 bases and J lost 7, with 21 bases in between. The length of the CDR3 is 15 residues. Written as DNA, the CDR3 is TGTGCCAGCGGGGAGGGGGAGCCGGGGATGAATGAGCAGTTCTTC. Amino acids: CASGEGEPGMNEQFF.

This chain uses TRBV9 with TRBJ2-5, with 10 bases matching TRBD2. V was pared by 0 bases and J by 4 bases, with 12 bases of the junction left unmatched. Germline lookup yields CDR1 SGDLS and CDR2 YYNGEE. The CDR3 sequence is 18 residues long. CDR3 loop: CASSVEGEAGGPRETQYF. The CDR3 region has the DNA TGTGCCAGCAGCGTAGAGGGGGAAGCGGGAGGGCCTCGAGAGACCCAGTACTTC.

The gene calls are TRBV15 and TRBJ2-2, with 7 nucleotides matching TRBD1. CDR1 is LNHNV, CDR2 YYDKDF, per germline (reference sequence). J lost 2 bases, V lost 5 bases, and 5 bases had no gene match. CDR3 length: 15 residues. The CDR3 coding sequence is TGTGCCACCAGCGTAGGGGACAGAAACACCGGGGAGCTGTTTTTT. This encodes CATSVGDRNTGELFF.

The rearrangement joins TRBV6-5 to TRBJ1-1, with 10 bases lining up with TRBD1. The CDR3 runs 15 residues. V shed 5 bases, J shed 3 bases, and the junction held 6 bases outside the gene matches. Germline assignment: CDR1 MNHEY and CDR2 SVGAGI. The CDR3 nucleotides read TGTGCCAGCAGTCCGGGACAGGGGCGGTACACTGAAGCTTTCTTT. It codes for CASSPGQGRYTEAFF.